One and the same sample provided the 14 T cell receptor beta chains below, sequenced in a study of regulatory T cells in long-lasting Graves disease. Time point given: newly diagnosed GD, antithyroid drugs for less than 3 months. Scientists built the TCR library using RNA that was extracted from PBMCs. The TCR beta library used iRepertoire HTBI primers with Arm-PCR amplification of CDR3. TCRdb ran MiXCR on the multiplex PCR reads and lists one entry per CDR3 protein. The data hold about 620,000 distinct CDR3 sequences, with less than 20% observed a single time. This sample also belongs to another study, concerning T cells in Graves' hyperthyroidism and ophthalmopathy.

Sequencing was performed on peripheral blood mononuclear cells (PBMCs), taken at new diagnosis, from a patient treated with antithyroid drugs. All receptors derive from a young woman with Graves disease.

The chain combines TRBV19 with TRBJ2-2; D is unclear. The CDR3 consists of 14 residues. Trimming removed 8 bases at V and 0 bases at J, with 10 bases between. Germline CDR1 and CDR2: LNHDA and SQIVND (reference sequence). The CDR3 sequence: CASCYTPNTGELFF. CDR3 nucleotide sequence: TGTGCCAGTTGCTACACGCCGAACACCGGGGAGCTGTTTTTT.

CDR3 bases: TGCAGTGCTCCTGACAGGCTGGGGGGTTCACCCCTCCACTTT. Encoded protein: CSAPDRLGGSPLHF. The chain employs TRBV20-1 and TRBJ1-6, with a possible D match to TRBD1 (6 bases). V lost 5 bases and J 9 bases, leaving 17 bases between the germline ends. CDR1 is DFQATT, CDR2 SNEGSKA, per germline (reference sequence). This CDR3 is 14 amino acids long.

In this sample, this clonotype turned up many times. This chain uses TRBV10-3 with TRBJ2-7; TRBD2 aligns across 7 bases. The CDR3 loop spans 13 amino acids. In germline, CDR1 is ENHRY, CDR2 SYGVKD. Germline trimming cut 4 bases from V and 2 bases from J; bases unmatched to any gene: 2. CDR3 sequence reads: CAISAGGPYEQYF. In nucleotides, the CDR3 is TGTGCCATCAGTGCGGGAGGTCCCTACGAGCAGTACTTC.

The sample holds a few counts of this clonotype. Here the CDR3 DNA reads TGTGCCAGCAGCTTAAGGGACGGTCGGGAGACCCAGTACTTC. Its translation: CASSLRDGRETQYF. This rearrangement joins TRBV7-2 to TRBJ2-5; D is tentatively TRBD1 or TRBD2 (5 bases each). The ends were cut back, 2 bases at V and 5 bases at J, with 12 bases in the middle. This CDR3 is 14 amino acids long. Germline V gives CDR1 SGHTA, CDR2 FQGNSA. The variable domain in full, with the rest retrieved from reference TRBV7-2 and TRBJ2-5, is GAGVSQSPSNKVTEKGKDVELRCDPISGHTALYWYRQSLGQGLEFLIYFQGNSAPDKSGLPSDRFSAERTGGSVSTLTIQRTQQEDSAVYLCASSLRDGRETQYFGPGTRLLVL.

J is TRBJ2-6 and V is TRBV6-2 or TRBV6-3; tentatively, D is TRBD1 or TRBD2 (7 bases each). V lost 2 bases, J lost 1 base, and 9 bases lay in between. In germline, CDR1 is MNHEY, CDR2 SVGEGT. This CDR3 contains 16 residues. CDR3 coding DNA: TGTGCCAGCAGTTACCAGGGGGGGTCTGGGGCCAACGTCCTGACTTTC. Amino acid sequence: CASSYQGGSGANVLTF.

At least ten counts were recorded for this clonotype. This sequence joins TRBV7-2 and TRBJ2-1; D may correspond to TRBD1 or TRBD2 (5 bases each). Germline V CDR1 and CDR2: SGHTA, FQGNSA. Trimming pared 3 bases from V and 9 bases from J, leaving 18 bases between. This CDR3 comprises 15 residues. The CDR3 sequence: CASSFSGDPIFEQFF. CDR3 DNA sequence: TGTGCCAGCAGCTTTAGTGGGGACCCTATTTTTGAGCAGTTCTTC.

This clonotype was picked up a small number of times. This rearrangement joins TRBV7-3 to TRBJ2-1; 8 nucleotides agree with TRBD2. Germline CDR1 SGHTA, CDR2 FQGTGA. Trimming took 2 bases from V and 6 from J; bases not matched to a gene: 3. The CDR3 length is 14 residues. Written as DNA, the CDR3 is TGTGCCAGCAGCTTAGGACTAGCAACCAATGAGCAGTTCTTC. Protein: CASSLGLATNEQFF.

The rearrangement links TRBV19 to TRBJ2-5, with a possible D match to TRBD2 (6 bases). This CDR3 has 12 amino acids. Germline-derived CDR1 and CDR2 are LNHDA and SQIVND (reference sequence). V lost 8 bases and J 2 bases, leaving 9 bases between the germline ends. In DNA form, the CDR3 reads TGTGCCAGTGGGGGACTTCAAGAGACCCAGTACTTC. Translation gives CASGGLQETQYF.

The chain employs TRBV4-1 and TRBJ2-3, with D perhaps matching TRBD1 (5 bases). The CDR3 has 16 amino acids. Per the germline V gene, CDR1 is MGHRA and CDR2 is YSYEKL. Trimming left V 0 bases short and J 0 bases short, with 10 bases between. CDR3 residues: CASSQDDQGSTDTQYF. The CDR3 DNA follows: TGCGCCAGCAGCCAAGACGACCAGGGTAGCACAGATACGCAGTATTTT.

This clonotype occurred a few times. The chain joins TRBV10-3 to TRBJ2-5, with 9 bases aligning to TRBD2. The V gene end was trimmed by 4 bases and the J gene end by 4 bases; junction bases not matched to a gene: 1. The CDR3 covers 13 residues. Germline V CDR1 and CDR2: ENHRY, SYGVKD. The CDR3 is CAISVSGRETQYF. The CDR3 bases are TGTGCCATCAGTGTTAGCGGGAGAGAGACCCAGTACTTC.

This chain uses TRBV9 with TRBJ2-5; D gene ambiguous. The CDR3 is 16 residues long. In germline, CDR1 is SGDLS, CDR2 YYNGEE. Between the trimmed V and J ends, which lost 2 bases and 2 bases, there was a span of 16 bases. CDR3 bases: TGTGCCAGCAGCGTCGGACCTAGTTACAAACAAGAGACCCAGTACTTC. Its protein is CASSVGPSYKQETQYF. The full variable domain, completed using reference TRBV9 and TRBJ2-5, is DSGVTQTPKHLITATGQRVTLRCSPRSGDLSVYWYQQSLDQGLQFLIQYYNGEERAKGNILERFSAQQFPDLHSELNLSSLELGDSALYFCASSVGPSYKQETQYFGPGTRLLVL.

In this sample, this clonotype turned up once. V and J are TRBV12-3 or TRBV12-4 and TRBJ1-2, with a possible D match to TRBD1 (5 bases). The CDR3 has 15 amino acids. Trimming removed 7 bases at V and 6 bases at J, with 21 bases between. The CDR3 nucleotides read TGTGCCAGCATCGCGGCTGGGGCAGGGCTTAATGGCTACACCTTC. It codes for CASIAAGAGLNGYTF.

This clonotype appeared many times. The genes are TRBV7-2 and TRBJ2-7; TRBD2 is a possible D gene (6 bases). Trimming cost V 2 bases and J 4 bases, with 15 bases left between them. This CDR3 has 15 residues. Germline V gene lookup returns CDR1 SGHTA and CDR2 FQGNSA. This CDR3 reads CASSLYQARGYEQYF. CDR3 in DNA: TGTGCCAGCAGCTTATACCAGGCTCGGGGGTACGAGCAGTACTTC.

This clonotype was seen repeatedly, ten times or more. The chain couples TRBV5-1 to TRBJ1-6; no reliable D call. V lost 0 bases to trimming and J lost 9 bases, with 13 bases between them. This CDR3 is 15 amino acids long. Germline V gives CDR1 SGHRS, CDR2 YFSETQ. The DNA for the CDR3 is TGCGCCAGCAGCTTGGAGGGCACCCCAGTTTCACCCCTCCACTTT. Amino acid sequence: CASSLEGTPVSPLHF. The entire variable domain, with the rest obtained from reference TRBV5-1 and TRBJ1-6, is as follows: KAGVTQTPRYLIKTRGQQVTLSCSPISGHRSVSWYQQTPGQGLQFLFEYFSETQRNKGNFPGRFSGRQFSNSRSEMNVSTLELGDSALYLCASSLEGTPVSPLHFGNGTRLTVT.